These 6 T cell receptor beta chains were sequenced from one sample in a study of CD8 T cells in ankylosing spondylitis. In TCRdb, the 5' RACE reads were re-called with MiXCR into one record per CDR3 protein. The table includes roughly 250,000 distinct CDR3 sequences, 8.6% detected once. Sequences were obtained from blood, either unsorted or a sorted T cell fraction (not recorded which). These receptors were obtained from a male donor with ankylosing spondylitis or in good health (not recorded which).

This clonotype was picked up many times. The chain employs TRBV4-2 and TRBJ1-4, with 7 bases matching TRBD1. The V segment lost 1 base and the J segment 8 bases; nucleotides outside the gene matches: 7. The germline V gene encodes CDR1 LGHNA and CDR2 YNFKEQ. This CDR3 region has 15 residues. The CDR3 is CASSQAKQGIEKLFF. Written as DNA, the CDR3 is TGTGCCAGCAGCCAAGCCAAACAGGGGATCGAAAAACTGTTTTTT.

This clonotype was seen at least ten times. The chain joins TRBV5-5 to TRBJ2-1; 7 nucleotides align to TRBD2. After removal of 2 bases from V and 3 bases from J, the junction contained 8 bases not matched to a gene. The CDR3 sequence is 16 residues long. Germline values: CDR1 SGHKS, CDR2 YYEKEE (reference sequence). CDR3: CASSLTTSSLYNEQFF. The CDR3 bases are TGTGCCAGCAGCTTAACGACTAGCAGTCTCTACAATGAGCAGTTCTTC.

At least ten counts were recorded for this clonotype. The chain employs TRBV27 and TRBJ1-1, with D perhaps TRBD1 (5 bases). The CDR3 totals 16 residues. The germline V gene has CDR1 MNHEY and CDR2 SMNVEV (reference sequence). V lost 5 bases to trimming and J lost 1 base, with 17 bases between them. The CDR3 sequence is CASSHEFGTANTEAFF. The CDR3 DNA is TGTGCCAGCAGTCACGAGTTTGGGACGGCGAACACTGAAGCTTTCTTT.

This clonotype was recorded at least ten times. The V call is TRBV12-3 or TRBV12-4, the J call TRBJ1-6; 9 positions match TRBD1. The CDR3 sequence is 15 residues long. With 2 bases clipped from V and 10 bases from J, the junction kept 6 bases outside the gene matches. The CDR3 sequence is CASSLIGTGRSPLHF. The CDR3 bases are TGTGCCAGCAGTTTAATAGGGACAGGGAGATCACCCCTCCACTTT.

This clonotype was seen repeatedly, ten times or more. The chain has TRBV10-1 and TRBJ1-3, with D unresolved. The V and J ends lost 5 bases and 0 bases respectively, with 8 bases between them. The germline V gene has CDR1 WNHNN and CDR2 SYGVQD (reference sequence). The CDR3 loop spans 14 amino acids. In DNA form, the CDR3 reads TGCGCCAGCAGTCCGGAAAGCTCTGGAAACACCATATATTTT. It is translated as CASSPESSGNTIYF.

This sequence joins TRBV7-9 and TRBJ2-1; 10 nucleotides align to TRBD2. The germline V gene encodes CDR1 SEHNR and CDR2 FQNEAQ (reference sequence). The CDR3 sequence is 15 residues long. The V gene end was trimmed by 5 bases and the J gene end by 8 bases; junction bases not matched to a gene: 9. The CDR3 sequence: CASSLVSSGGDEQFF. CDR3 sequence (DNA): TGTGCCAGCAGCCTCGTTTCTAGCGGGGGCGATGAGCAGTTCTTC.